A selection of T cell receptor beta chains follows, all from one sample in a study of blood T cell repertoires in COVID-19. The table came from immunoSEQ multiplex PCR; TCRdb's copy has only in-frame clones and leaves some out. Of 180,000 or so clones detected, around 88% appear once; the ten largest clones hold 3.6%. Sequencing was performed on PBMCs or T cells enriched from blood (not recorded which). The receptors derive from a woman in her forties or fifties in a cohort exposed to, infected with or recovered from COVID-19 (not recorded which). Both conserved end residues are part of each CDR3. A D gene is named only where the DNA matches it firmly.

>TRBV5-4|TRBJ2-2|.
CASSFYGGELFF
TGTGCCAGCAGCTTCTATGGCGGGGAGCTGTTTTTT
>TRBV4-1|TRBJ2-2|TRBD2
CASSQVGGLAGSGTGELFF
TGCGCCAGCAGCCAAGTCGGCGGACTAGCGGGGTCGGGCACCGGGGAGCTGTTTTTT
>TRBV24-1|TRBJ2-2|.
CASELANTGELFF
TGTGCCTCCGAACTAGCGAACACCGGGGAGCTGTTTTTT
>TRBV21-1|TRBJ2-7|.
CASSKKYGGQGAPGDEQYF
TGTGCCAGCAGCAAAAAGTATGGAGGACAGGGGGCGCCCGGGGACGAGCAGTACTTC
>TRBV5-5|TRBJ1-1|.
CASSLATGTEAFF
TGTGCCAGCAGCTTGGCTACGGGCACTGAAGCTTTCTTT
>TRBV28|TRBJ1-1|.
CASSLGVGGTEAFF
TGTGCCAGCAGTTTAGGGGTTGGCGGGACTGAAGCTTTCTTT
>TRBV7-2|TRBJ2-2|.
CASSPTSDRLYAGELFF
TGTGCCAGCAGCCCCACATCCGACAGACTGTATGCCGGGGAGCTGTTTTTT
>TRBV15|TRBJ2-7|.
CATSRAPTGISYEQYF
TGTGCCACCAGCAGAGCCCCAACAGGAATCTCCTACGAGCAGTACTTC
>TRBV7-9|TRBJ1-2|.
CASSSATADRFNYGYTF
TGTGCCAGCAGCTCGGCCACCGCGGACAGATTCAACTATGGCTACACCTTC
>TRBV5-1|TRBJ2-1|TRBD2
CASSLALAGIYNEQFF
TGCGCCAGCAGCTTGGCGCTAGCGGGAATCTACAATGAGCAGTTCTTC
>TRBV20-1|TRBJ1-1|.
CSASTGKTEAFF
TGCAGTGCTAGTACAGGGAAGACTGAAGCTTTCTTT
>TRBV6-1|TRBJ1-1|TRBD1
CASSELNRGLMNTEAFF
TGTGCCAGCAGTGAACTTAACAGGGGGCTCATGAACACTGAAGCTTTCTTT
>TRBV2|TRBJ2-7|.
CASSVKRVNSYEQYF
TGTGCCAGCAGTGTTAAGCGGGTAAACTCCTACGAGCAGTACTTC
>TRBV19|TRBJ1-1|.
CASSPTVNTEAFF
TGTGCCAGTAGTCCTACAGTAAACACTGAAGCTTTCTTT
>TRBV4-2|TRBJ2-7|TRBD2
CASSQDPAASGRYEQYF
TGTGCCAGCAGCCAAGATCCTGCGGCTAGCGGGAGATACGAGCAGTACTTC
>TRBV9|TRBJ1-5|TRBD1
CVKDRGQNQPQHF
TGTGTCAAGGACAGGGGGCAAAATCAGCCCCAGCATTTT
>TRBV5-1|TRBJ1-1|TRBD1
CASSFFPGITGGTEAFF
TGCGCCAGCAGCTTCTTCCCGGGCATAACAGGGGGCACTGAAGCTTTCTTT
>TRBV27|TRBJ2-1|TRBD1
CASSLLLLGTGGNEQFF
TGTGCCAGCAGTTTACTACTACTCGGGACAGGGGGCAATGAGCAGTTCTTC
>TRBV2|TRBJ2-7|.
CASSRDIRRQYF
TGTGCCAGCAGTAGGGACATCCGAAGGCAGTACTTC
>TRBV3-1/TRBV3-2|TRBJ2-3|TRBD2
CASSQSGSGTDTQYF
TGTGCCAGCAGCCAAAGCGGGAGCGGCACAGATACGCAGTATTTT